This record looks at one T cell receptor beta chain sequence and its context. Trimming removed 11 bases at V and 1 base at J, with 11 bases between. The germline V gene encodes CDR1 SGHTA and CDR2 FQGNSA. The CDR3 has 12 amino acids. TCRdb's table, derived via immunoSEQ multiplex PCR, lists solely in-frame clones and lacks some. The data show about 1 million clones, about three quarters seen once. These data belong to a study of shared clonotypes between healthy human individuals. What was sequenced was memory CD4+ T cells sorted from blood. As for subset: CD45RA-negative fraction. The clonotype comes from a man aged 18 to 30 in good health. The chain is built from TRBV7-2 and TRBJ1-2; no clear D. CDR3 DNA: TGTGCCCACCCGAGTAGTAACTATGGCTACACCTTC. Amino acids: CAHPSSNYGYTF.